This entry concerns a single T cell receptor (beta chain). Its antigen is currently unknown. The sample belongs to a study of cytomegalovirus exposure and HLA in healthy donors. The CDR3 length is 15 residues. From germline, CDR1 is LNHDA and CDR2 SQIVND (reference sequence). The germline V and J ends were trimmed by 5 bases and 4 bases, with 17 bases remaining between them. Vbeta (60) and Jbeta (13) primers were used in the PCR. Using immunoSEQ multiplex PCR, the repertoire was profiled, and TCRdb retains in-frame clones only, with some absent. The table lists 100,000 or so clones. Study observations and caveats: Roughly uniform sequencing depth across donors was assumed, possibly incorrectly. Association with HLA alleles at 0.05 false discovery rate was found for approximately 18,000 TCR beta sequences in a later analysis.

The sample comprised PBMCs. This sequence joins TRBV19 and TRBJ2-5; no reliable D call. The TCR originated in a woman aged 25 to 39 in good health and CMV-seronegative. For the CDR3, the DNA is TGTGCCAGTAGTGTGTTTGTTCATTCGGTAGAGACCCAGTACTTC. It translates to CASSVFVHSVETQYF. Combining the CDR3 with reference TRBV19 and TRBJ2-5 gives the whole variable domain DGGITQSPKYLFRKEGQNVTLSCEQNLNHDAMYWYRQDPGQGLRLIYYSQIVNDFQKGDIAEGYSVSREKKESFPLTVTSAQKNPTAFYLCASSVFVHSVETQYFGPGTRLLVL.